The 19 T cell receptor beta chains below come from one sample, sequenced in a study of neurological immune-mediated disorders. TCRdb re-derived calls from the 5' RACE reads in MiXCR, one entry per CDR3 protein. Of 87,000 or so distinct CDR3 sequences listed, 3.5% to 4% are singletons. The specimen sequenced was PBMCs. Every receptor here comes from a woman younger than 30 with multiple sclerosis.

The table lists this clonotype with many counts. V and J are TRBV5-1 and TRBJ1-2, with D unclear. V was trimmed by 1 base and J by 4 bases, leaving 11 bases between them. Germline values: CDR1 SGHRS, CDR2 YFSETQ. The CDR3 runs 14 residues. The CDR3 reads CASSLITGGYGYTF. The CDR3 nucleotides are TGCGCCAGCAGCTTGATAACGGGAGGCTATGGCTACACCTTC.

This clonotype was counted a few times. V usage is TRBV12-3 or TRBV12-4 and J usage is TRBJ1-5; weak D call: TRBD1 (5 bases). This CDR3 has 13 residues. V gave up 1 base and J gave up 15 bases, with 16 bases separating them. The CDR3 DNA reads as TGTGCCAGCAGTTTAGAGGGGCCAGGTTTCCCGCATTTT. Protein product: CASSLEGPGFPHF.

This clonotype showed up many times. The chain has TRBV6-5 and TRBJ2-1; the match to TRBD1 covers 7 bases. Germline loops: CDR1 MNHEY, CDR2 SVGAGI. The CDR3 is made up of 14 amino acids. With 5 bases clipped from V and 8 bases from J, the junction kept 9 bases outside the gene matches. CDR3 sequence (DNA): TGTGCCAGCAGTCGACAGGGAGTGGGGGATGAGCAGTTCTTC. This codes for CASSRQGVGDEQFF.

This clonotype occurred many times. J is TRBJ2-2 and V is TRBV5-1; D might be TRBD1 or TRBD2, each matching 5 bases. Germline CDR1 is SGHRS and CDR2 is YFSETQ. The CDR3 extends over 16 amino acids. The V and J ends lost 4 bases and 0 bases respectively, with 13 bases between them. CDR3 DNA sequence: TGCGCCAGCAGCCCCTGGGACGGGCCGAACACCGGGGAGCTGTTTTTT. Amino acids: CASSPWDGPNTGELFF.

This clonotype was counted at least ten times. The chain carries TRBV4-1 and TRBJ1-1; D not resolved. The CDR3 covers 14 residues. Trimming cost V 0 bases and J 4 bases, with 9 bases left between them. Germline V gives CDR1 MGHRA, CDR2 YSYEKL. The CDR3 nucleotides are TGCGCCAGCAGCCAAGATGACGGATCCACTGAAGCTTTCTTT. This codes for CASSQDDGSTEAFF.

Ten or more counts support this clonotype. The genes are TRBV5-5 and TRBJ2-7; D perhaps matches TRBD1 (6 bases). There are 15 residues in the CDR3. Between the trimmed V and J ends, which lost 4 bases and 1 base, there was a span of 15 bases. Germline CDR1 and CDR2: SGHKS and YYEKEE (reference sequence). For the CDR3, the DNA is TGTGCCAGCAGCGCTGACAGGACCCCTTCCTACGAGCAGTACTTC. It codes for CASSADRTPSYEQYF.

This clonotype was seen ten or more times. CDR3 nucleotides: TGTGCCAGCAGTTATGTCAGGGAATATGGCTACACCTTC. Residues: CASSYVREYGYTF. This sequence joins TRBV12-3 or TRBV12-4 and TRBJ1-2; D may be TRBD1 (5 bases). The V and J ends lost 4 bases and 5 bases respectively, with 11 bases between them. The CDR3 loop spans 13 amino acids.

In this sample, this clonotype turned up many times. V and J are TRBV20-1 and TRBJ1-5; a possible D gene is TRBD1 (6 bases). Germline-derived CDR1 and CDR2 are DFQATT and SNEGSKA (reference sequence). The CDR3 spans 16 residues. The V end lost 0 bases, the J end lost 2 bases, and 14 bases lay between the germline ends. The CDR3 spells CSARDPRGTGNQPQHF. For the CDR3, the DNA is TGCAGTGCTAGAGATCCCAGGGGAACTGGCAATCAGCCCCAGCATTTT.

In its sample, this clonotype was seen many times. V is TRBV5-6 and J is TRBJ1-1, with 8 bases that match TRBD1. CDR3 length: 15 residues. Looked up from germline, CDR1 is SGHDT and CDR2 is YYEEEE. V shed 1 base and J 5 bases; nucleotides not matched to a gene: 7. CDR3 sequence: CASSLYGQGLTEAFF. CDR3 DNA sequence: TGTGCCAGCAGCTTGTACGGACAGGGTTTAACTGAAGCTTTCTTT. The complete variable domain, with remaining parts taken from reference TRBV5-6 and TRBJ1-1, reads DAGVTQSPTHLIKTRGQQVTLRCSPKSGHDTVSWYQQALGQGPQFIFQYYEEEERQRGNFPDRFSGHQFPNYSSELNVNALLLGDSALYLCASSLYGQGLTEAFFGQGTRLTVV.

This clonotype was observed at least ten times. CDR3: CSVGPFQAFYGYTF. The CDR3 DNA sequence: TGCAGCGTTGGGCCATTCCAGGCATTCTATGGCTACACCTTC. The chain is built from TRBV29-1 and TRBJ1-2; D is uncertain. Germline CDR1 is SQVTM and CDR2 is ANQGSEA. The CDR3 runs to 14 residues. V was pared by 4 bases and J by 4 bases, with 16 bases between.

Ten or more counts support this clonotype. This chain links TRBV24-1 with TRBJ1-6; D remains ambiguous. Germline-derived CDR1 and CDR2 are KGHDR and SFDVKD. With 5 bases removed from V and 2 bases from J, the gap between germline ends came to 12 bases. The CDR3 spans 16 residues. The CDR3: CATSGLGNPYNSPLHF. The CDR3 region has the DNA TGTGCCACCAGTGGGCTTGGGAACCCCTATAATTCACCCCTCCACTTT.

The genes are TRBV20-1 and TRBJ1-2; TRBD1 matches 8 bases. This CDR3 is 15 amino acids long. V was pared by 0 bases and J by 8 bases, with 11 bases of the junction left unmatched. Germline CDR1 DFQATT, CDR2 SNEGSKA (reference sequence). The CDR3 coding sequence is TGCAGTGCTAGAGATGAGAGACAGGGGCTGCTGGGCTACACCTTC. Translating gives CSARDERQGLLGYTF.

This clonotype was counted many times. The chain is built from TRBV2 and TRBJ1-5; the D is unclear. The germline V gene has CDR1 SNHLY and CDR2 FYNNEI. V was shortened by 2 bases and J by 0 bases, with 5 bases between the two germline ends. The CDR3 runs to 14 residues. The CDR3 DNA reads TGTGCCAGCAGTGAAATGAATAGCAATCAGCCCCAGCATTTT. Its protein is CASSEMNSNQPQHF.

This clonotype has at least ten counts. The chain combines TRBV7-2 with TRBJ1-1; no firm D call. The CDR3 consists of 15 residues. Germline CDR1 and CDR2: SGHTA and FQGNSA. V lost 4 bases, J lost 4 bases, and 16 bases lay in between. CDR3: CASSSDYVWLTEAFF. The DNA for the CDR3 is TGTGCCAGCAGCTCCGATTATGTGTGGCTCACTGAAGCTTTCTTT. Based on the CDR3 plus reference TRBV7-2 and TRBJ1-1, the full variable domain is GAGVSQSPSNKVTEKGKDVELRCDPISGHTALYWYRQSLGQGLEFLIYFQGNSAPDKSGLPSDRFSAERTGGSVSTLTIQRTQQEDSAVYLCASSSDYVWLTEAFFGQGTRLTVV.

This clonotype has ten or more counts. The DNA for the CDR3 is TGCAGTGCTAGTACTAGCGGGGGTCATATCCAAGAGACCCAGTACTTC. Protein: CSASTSGGHIQETQYF. The V gene is TRBV20-1, the J gene TRBJ2-5, with 11 nucleotides matching TRBD2. The CDR3 loop spans 16 amino acids. Germline CDR1 reads DFQATT; CDR2 reads SNEGSKA (reference sequence). V shed 3 bases, J shed 1 base, and the junction held 7 bases outside the gene matches.

This clonotype was seen ten or more times. The gene calls are TRBV5-1 and TRBJ2-7, with TRBD2 matching 7 bases. Trimming cost V 5 bases and J 0 bases; bases outside gene matches: 8. The CDR3 runs 15 residues. CDR1 and CDR2 (germline): SGHRS, YFSETQ. The DNA for the CDR3 is TGCGCCAGCAGGGAGGGCCTAGCGGTCTCCTACGAGCAGTACTTC. This encodes CASREGLAVSYEQYF.

Comment on this clonotype: Since a much larger clone is just one base distant, this may be a read error. J is TRBJ1-1 and V is TRBV19; D gene ambiguous. Germline values: CDR1 LNHDA, CDR2 SQIVND (reference sequence). Trimming removed 5 bases at V and 4 bases at J, with 11 bases between. This CDR3 region has 13 residues. As DNA, the CDR3 is TGTGCCAGTAGTCCCATAAAGGGCACTGAAGCTTTCTTT. It yields the protein CASSPIKGTEAFF.

On this clonotype itself: One end of the junction fails to match germline, which may point to a read error. CDR3 DNA: TGTGCCAACCCGACGGTAGATTTT. This sequence encodes CANPTVDF. This chain links TRBV6-4 with TRBJ1-5; no clear D gene. The CDR3 has 8 amino acids. Germline CDR1 is MRHNA and CDR2 is SNTAGT.

This clonotype was found many times. The chain is built from TRBV5-1 and TRBJ2-3, with 8 positions matching TRBD2. V shed 1 base and J 0 bases; nucleotides not matched to a gene: 10. Germline CDR1 and CDR2: SGHRS and YFSETQ. The CDR3 has 18 amino acids. CDR3 in amino acids: CASSLLNSGITSTDTQYF. In DNA, the CDR3 is TGCGCCAGCAGCTTGCTCAATAGCGGGATTACTAGCACAGATACGCAGTATTTT.